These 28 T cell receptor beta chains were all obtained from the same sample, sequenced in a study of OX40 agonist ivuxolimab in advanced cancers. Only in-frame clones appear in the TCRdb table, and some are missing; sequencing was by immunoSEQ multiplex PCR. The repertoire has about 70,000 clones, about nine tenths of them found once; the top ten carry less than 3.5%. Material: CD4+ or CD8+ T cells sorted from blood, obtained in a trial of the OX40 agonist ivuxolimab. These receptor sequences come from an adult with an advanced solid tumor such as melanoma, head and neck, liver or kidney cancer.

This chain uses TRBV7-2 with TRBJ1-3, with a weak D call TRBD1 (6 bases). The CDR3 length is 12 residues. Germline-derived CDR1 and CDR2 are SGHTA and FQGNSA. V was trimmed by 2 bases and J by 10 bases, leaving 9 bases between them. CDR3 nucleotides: TGTGCCAGCAGCTTACAGGGGAGGACCATATATTTT. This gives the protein CASSLQGRTIYF.

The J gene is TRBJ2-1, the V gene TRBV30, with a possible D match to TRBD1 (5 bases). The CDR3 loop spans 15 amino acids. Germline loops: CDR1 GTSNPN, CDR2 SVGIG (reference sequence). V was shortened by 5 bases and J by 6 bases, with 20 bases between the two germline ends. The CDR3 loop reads CAWVALVARVNEQFF. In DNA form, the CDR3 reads TGTGCCTGGGTGGCCCTCGTGGCCAGGGTCAATGAGCAGTTCTTC.

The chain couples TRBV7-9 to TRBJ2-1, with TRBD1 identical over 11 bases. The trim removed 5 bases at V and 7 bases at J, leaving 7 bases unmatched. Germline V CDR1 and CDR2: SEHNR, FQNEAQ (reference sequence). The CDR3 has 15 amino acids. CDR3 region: CASSPGQGAGNEQFF. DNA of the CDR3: TGTGCCAGCAGCCCCGGACAGGGGGCTGGTAATGAGCAGTTCTTC.

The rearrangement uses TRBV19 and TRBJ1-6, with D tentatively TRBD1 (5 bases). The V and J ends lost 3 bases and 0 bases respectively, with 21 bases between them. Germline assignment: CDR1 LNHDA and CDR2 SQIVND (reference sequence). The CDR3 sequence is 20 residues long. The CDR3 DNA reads TGTGCCAGTAGTATCCAGGTATGGCTTAACAGGAACTCCTATAATTCACCCCTCCACTTT. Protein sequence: CASSIQVWLNRNSYNSPLHF. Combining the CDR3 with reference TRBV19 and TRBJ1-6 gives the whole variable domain DGGITQSPKYLFRKEGQNVTLSCEQNLNHDAMYWYRQDPGQGLRLIYYSQIVNDFQKGDIAEGYSVSREKKESFPLTVTSAQKNPTAFYLCASSIQVWLNRNSYNSPLHFGNGTRLTVT.

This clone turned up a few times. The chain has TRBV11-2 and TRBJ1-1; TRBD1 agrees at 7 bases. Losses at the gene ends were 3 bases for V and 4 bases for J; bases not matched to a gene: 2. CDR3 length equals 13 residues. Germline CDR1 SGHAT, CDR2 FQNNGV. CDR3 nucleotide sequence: TGTGCCAGCAGCTTCTCAGGGGGCACTGAAGCTTTCTTT. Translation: CASSFSGGTEAFF.

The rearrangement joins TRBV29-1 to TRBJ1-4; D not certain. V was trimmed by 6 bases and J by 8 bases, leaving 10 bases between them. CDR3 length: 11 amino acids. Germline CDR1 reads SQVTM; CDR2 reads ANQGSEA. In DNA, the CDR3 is TGCAGCGTGCACATCGCAGAAAAACTGTTTTTT. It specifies CSVHIAEKLFF.

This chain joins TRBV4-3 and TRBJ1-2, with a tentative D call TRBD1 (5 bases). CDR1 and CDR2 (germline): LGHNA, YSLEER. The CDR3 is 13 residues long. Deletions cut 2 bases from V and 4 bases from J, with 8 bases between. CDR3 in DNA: TGCGCCAGCAGCCAAACAGGATCCTATGGCTACACCTTC. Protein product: CASSQTGSYGYTF.

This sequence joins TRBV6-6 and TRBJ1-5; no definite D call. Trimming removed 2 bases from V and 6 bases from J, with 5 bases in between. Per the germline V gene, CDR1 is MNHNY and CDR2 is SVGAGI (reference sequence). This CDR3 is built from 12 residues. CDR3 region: CASSYLGQPQHF. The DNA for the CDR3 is TGTGCCAGCAGTTACCTTGGTCAGCCCCAGCATTTT.

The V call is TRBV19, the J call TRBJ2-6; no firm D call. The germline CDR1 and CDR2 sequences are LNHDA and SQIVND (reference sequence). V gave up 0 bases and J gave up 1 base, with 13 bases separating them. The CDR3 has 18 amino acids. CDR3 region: CASSIDPRQLSGANVLTF. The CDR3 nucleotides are TGTGCCAGTAGTATAGATCCCCGACAACTGTCTGGGGCCAACGTCCTGACTTTC.

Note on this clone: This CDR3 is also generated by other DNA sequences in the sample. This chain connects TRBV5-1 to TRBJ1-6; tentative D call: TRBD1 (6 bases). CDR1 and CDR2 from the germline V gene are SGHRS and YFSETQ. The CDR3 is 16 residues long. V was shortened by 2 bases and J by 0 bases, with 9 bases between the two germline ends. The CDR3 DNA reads TGCGCCAGCAGCTTACAGGGAAGCTCCTATAATTCACCCCTCCACTTT. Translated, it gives CASSLQGSSYNSPLHF.

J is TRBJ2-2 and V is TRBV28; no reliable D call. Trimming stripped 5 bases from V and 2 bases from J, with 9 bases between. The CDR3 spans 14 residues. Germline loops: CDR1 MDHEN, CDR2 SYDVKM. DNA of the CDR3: TGTGCCAGCAGTCAGCAGAGAAACACCGGGGAGCTGTTTTTT. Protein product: CASSQQRNTGELFF.

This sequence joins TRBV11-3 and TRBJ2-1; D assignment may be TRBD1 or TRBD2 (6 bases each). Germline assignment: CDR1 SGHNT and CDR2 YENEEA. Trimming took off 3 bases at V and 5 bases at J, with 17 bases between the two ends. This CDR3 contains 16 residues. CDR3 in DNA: TGTGCCAGCAGCTTCCACCAAACGGGGGCTCACAATGAGCAGTTCTTC. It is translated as CASSFHQTGAHNEQFF.

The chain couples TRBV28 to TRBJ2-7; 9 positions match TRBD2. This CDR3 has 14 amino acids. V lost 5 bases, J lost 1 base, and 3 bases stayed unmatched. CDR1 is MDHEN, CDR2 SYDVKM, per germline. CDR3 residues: CASSIAGESYEQYF. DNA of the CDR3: TGTGCCAGCAGTATAGCGGGGGAATCCTACGAGCAGTACTTC.

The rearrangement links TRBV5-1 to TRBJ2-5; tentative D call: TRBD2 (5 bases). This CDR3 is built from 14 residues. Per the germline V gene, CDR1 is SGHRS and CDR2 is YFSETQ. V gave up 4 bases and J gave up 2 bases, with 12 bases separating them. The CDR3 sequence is CASSPGGGQETQYF. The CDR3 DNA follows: TGCGCCAGCAGCCCCGGTGGAGGTCAAGAGACCCAGTACTTC. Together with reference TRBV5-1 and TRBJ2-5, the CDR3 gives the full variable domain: KAGVTQTPRYLIKTRGQQVTLSCSPISGHRSVSWYQQTPGQGLQFLFEYFSETQRNKGNFPGRFSGRQFSNSRSEMNVSTLELGDSALYLCASSPGGGQETQYFGPGTRLLVL.

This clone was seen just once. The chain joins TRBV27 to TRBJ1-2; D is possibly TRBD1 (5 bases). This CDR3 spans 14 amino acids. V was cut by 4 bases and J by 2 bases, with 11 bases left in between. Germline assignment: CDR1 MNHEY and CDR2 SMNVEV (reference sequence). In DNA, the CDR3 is TGTGCCAGCAGTTGGGACGGGAGGAACTATGGCTACACCTTC. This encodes CASSWDGRNYGYTF.

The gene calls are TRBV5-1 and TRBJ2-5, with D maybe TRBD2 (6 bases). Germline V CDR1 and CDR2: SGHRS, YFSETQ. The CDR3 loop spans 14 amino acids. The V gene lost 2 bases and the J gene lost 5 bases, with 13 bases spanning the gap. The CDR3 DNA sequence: TGCGCCAGCAGCTTCTCAACGGAGGGTGAGACCCAGTACTTC. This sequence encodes CASSFSTEGETQYF. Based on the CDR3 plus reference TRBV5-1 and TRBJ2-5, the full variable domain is KAGVTQTPRYLIKTRGQQVTLSCSPISGHRSVSWYQQTPGQGLQFLFEYFSETQRNKGNFPGRFSGRQFSNSRSEMNVSTLELGDSALYLCASSFSTEGETQYFGPGTRLLVL.

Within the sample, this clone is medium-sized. CDR3 residues: CASSRFSRQNSQETQYF. The CDR3 nucleotides are TGTGCCAGCTCACGGTTTAGCAGACAGAACAGCCAAGAGACCCAGTACTTC. The chain carries TRBV18 and TRBJ2-5; D might be TRBD1 (5 bases). V was pared by 4 bases and J by 1 base, with 19 bases between. The CDR3 has 17 residues. Germline CDR1 is KGHSH and CDR2 is LQKENI.

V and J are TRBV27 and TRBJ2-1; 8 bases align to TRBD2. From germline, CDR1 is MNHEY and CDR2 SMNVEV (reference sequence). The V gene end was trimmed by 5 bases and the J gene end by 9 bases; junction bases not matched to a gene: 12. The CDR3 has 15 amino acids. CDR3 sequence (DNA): TGTGCCAGCAGTACTACACTAGCGGCGAGGGGTGAGCAGTTCTTC. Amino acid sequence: CASSTTLAARGEQFF.

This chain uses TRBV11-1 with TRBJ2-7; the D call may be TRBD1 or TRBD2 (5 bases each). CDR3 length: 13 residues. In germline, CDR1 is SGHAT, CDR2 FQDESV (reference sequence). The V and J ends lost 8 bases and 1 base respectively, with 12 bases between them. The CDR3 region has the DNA TGTGCCAGCGCCGGGACCGTATCCTACGAGCAGTACTTC. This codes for CASAGTVSYEQYF.

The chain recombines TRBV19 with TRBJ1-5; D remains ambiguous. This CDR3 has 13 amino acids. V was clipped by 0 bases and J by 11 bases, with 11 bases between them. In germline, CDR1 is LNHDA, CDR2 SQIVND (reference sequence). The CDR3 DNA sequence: TGTGCCAGTAGTATAGAGGTCCTACTGACCCAGCATTTT. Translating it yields CASSIEVLLTQHF.

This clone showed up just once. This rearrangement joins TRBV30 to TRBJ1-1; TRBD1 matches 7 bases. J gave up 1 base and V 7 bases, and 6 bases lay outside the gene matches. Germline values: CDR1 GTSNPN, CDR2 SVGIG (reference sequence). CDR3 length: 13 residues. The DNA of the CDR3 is TGTGCCTATAAACAGGGGCCGAACACTGAAGCTTTCTTT. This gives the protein CAYKQGPNTEAFF.

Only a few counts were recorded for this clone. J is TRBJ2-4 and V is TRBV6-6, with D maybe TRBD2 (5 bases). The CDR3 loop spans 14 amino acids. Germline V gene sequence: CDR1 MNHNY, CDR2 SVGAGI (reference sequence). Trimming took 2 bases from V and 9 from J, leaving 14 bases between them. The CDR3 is CASSYEALGSIQYF. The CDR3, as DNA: TGTGCCAGCAGTTACGAGGCCTTAGGGAGCATTCAGTACTTC.

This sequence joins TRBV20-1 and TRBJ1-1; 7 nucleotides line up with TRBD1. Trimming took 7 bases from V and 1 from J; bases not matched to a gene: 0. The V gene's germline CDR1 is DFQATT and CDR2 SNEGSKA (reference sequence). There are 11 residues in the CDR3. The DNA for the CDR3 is TGCAGTGGGGACAGGAACACTGAAGCTTTCTTT. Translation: CSGDRNTEAFF.

The CDR3 loop reads CASGEYYGYTF. The CDR3, as DNA: TGTGCCAGCGGGGAGTACTATGGCTACACCTTC. The chain has TRBV7-9 and TRBJ1-2; unclear D gene. The CDR3 is 11 amino acids. Per the germline V gene, CDR1 is SEHNR and CDR2 is FQNEAQ (reference sequence). Trimming shortened V by 8 bases and J by 3 bases, and 7 bases separated the two germline ends.

The DNA for the CDR3 is TGTGCCAGCGGGGCAACTGGAAACACCATATATTTT. Protein sequence: CASGATGNTIYF. This sequence joins TRBV6-1 and TRBJ1-3; maybe TRBD1 (5 bases). Trimming took 8 bases from V and 2 from J, leaving 7 bases between them. Germline assignment: CDR1 MNHNS and CDR2 SASEGT. The CDR3 runs to 12 residues.

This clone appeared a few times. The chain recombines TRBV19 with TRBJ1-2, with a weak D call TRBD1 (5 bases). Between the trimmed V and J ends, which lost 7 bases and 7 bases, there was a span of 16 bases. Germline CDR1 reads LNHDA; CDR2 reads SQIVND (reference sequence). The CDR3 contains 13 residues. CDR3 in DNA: TGTGCCAGTACCGCGGGACCTGTTGGTGGCTACACCTTC. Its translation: CASTAGPVGGYTF. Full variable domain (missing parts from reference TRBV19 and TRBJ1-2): DGGITQSPKYLFRKEGQNVTLSCEQNLNHDAMYWYRQDPGQGLRLIYYSQIVNDFQKGDIAEGYSVSREKKESFPLTVTSAQKNPTAFYLCASTAGPVGGYTFGSGTRLTVV.

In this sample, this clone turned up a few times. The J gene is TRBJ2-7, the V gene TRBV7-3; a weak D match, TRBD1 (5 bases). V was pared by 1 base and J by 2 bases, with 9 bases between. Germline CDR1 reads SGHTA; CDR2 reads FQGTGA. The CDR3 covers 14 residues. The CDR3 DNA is TGTGCCAGCAGCTTAAACTCAGGGCCCTACGAGCAGTACTTC. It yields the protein CASSLNSGPYEQYF.

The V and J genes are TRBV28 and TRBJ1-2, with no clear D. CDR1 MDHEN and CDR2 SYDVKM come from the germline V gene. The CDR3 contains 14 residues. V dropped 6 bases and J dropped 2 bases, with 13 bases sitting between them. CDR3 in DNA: TGTGCCAGCAGAGTTTCGGGTTTGAACTATGGCTACACCTTC. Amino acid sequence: CASRVSGLNYGYTF.